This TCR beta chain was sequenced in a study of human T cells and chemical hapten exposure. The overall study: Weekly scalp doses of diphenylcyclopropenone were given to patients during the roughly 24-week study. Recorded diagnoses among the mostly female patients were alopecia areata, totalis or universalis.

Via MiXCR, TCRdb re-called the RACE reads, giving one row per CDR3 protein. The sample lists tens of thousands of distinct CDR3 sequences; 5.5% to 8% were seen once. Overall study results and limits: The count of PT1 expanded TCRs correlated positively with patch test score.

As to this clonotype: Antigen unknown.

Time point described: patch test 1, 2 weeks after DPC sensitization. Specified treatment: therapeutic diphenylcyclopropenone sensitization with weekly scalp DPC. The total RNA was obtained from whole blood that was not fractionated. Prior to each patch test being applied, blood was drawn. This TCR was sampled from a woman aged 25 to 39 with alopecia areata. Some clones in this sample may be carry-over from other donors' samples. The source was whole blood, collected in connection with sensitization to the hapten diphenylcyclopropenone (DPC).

The CDR3 reads CASSLEGQQAFF. DNA of the CDR3: TGTGCCAGCAGCTTAGAGGGACAGCAAGCTTTCTTT. This chain connects TRBV11-1 to TRBJ1-1; 7 positions match TRBD1. The germline gives CDR1 SGHAT, CDR2 FQDESV (reference sequence). J was trimmed by 9 bases and V by 1 base; bases with no gene match: 2. The CDR3 runs to 12 residues.